Following are 20 T cell receptor beta chains from one sample sequenced in a study of regulatory T cells in long-lasting Graves disease. Noted time point: newly diagnosed GD, antithyroid drugs for less than 3 months. With RNA extracted from PBMCs as input, the TCR library was made. Construction of the TCR beta libraries employed iRepertoire HTBI primers in conjunction with Arm-PCR of CDR3 regions. Each CDR3 protein is one row after TCRdb ran MiXCR on the multiplex PCR reads. In the table there are approximately 440,000 distinct CDR3 sequences, around 16% of which are singletons. These data are also associated with another study on T cells in Graves' hyperthyroidism and ophthalmopathy.

Sequenced here: peripheral blood mononuclear cells (PBMCs), sampled at new diagnosis, from a patient treated with antithyroid drugs. Receptors originate from a man in his forties or fifties with Graves disease.

In this sample, this clonotype turned up many times. V gene TRBV11-3 combines with J gene TRBJ1-4; D is unclear. Per germline, CDR1 SGHNT and CDR2 YENEEA. V was cut by 2 bases and J by 4 bases, with 8 bases left in between. This CDR3 comprises 14 residues. The CDR3 is CASSLTGINEKLFF. The CDR3 region has the DNA TGTGCCAGCAGCTTAACGGGGATTAATGAAAAACTGTTTTTT.

V and J are TRBV9 and TRBJ2-2, with D maybe TRBD1 (5 bases). The V gene lost 3 bases and the J gene lost 4 bases, with 13 bases spanning the gap. Germline CDR1 is SGDLS and CDR2 is YYNGEE. CDR3 size: 15 residues. The CDR3 sequence is CASSGTGRVTGELFF. In DNA form, the CDR3 reads TGTGCCAGCAGCGGAACAGGCCGAGTCACCGGGGAGCTGTTTTTT. Using reference TRBV9 and TRBJ2-2 for the parts outside the CDR3, the full variable domain is DSGVTQTPKHLITATGQRVTLRCSPRSGDLSVYWYQQSLDQGLQFLIQYYNGEERAKGNILERFSAQQFPDLHSELNLSSLELGDSALYFCASSGTGRVTGELFFGEGSRLTVL.

The CDR3 DNA is TGCGCCAGCAGCCCGACTAGCGGGAGGGTCAGGTCCTACAATGAGCAGTTCTTC. Protein: CASSPTSGRVRSYNEQFF. V and J are TRBV5-1 and TRBJ2-1; 14 bases align to TRBD2. Per germline, CDR1 SGHRS and CDR2 YFSETQ. The V gene end was trimmed by 4 bases and the J gene end by 1 base; junction bases not matched to a gene: 7. The CDR3 loop spans 18 amino acids.

This clonotype was counted many times. V gene TRBV20-1 combines with J gene TRBJ2-1; D may be TRBD2 (6 bases). V was shortened by 7 bases and J by 10 bases, with 17 bases between the two germline ends. The germline CDR1 and CDR2 sequences are DFQATT and SNEGSKA (reference sequence). This CDR3 contains 12 residues. CDR3: CSEYKRSGEQFF. For the CDR3, the DNA is TGCAGTGAATACAAAAGAAGCGGGGAGCAGTTCTTC.

This clonotype was found many times. The chain employs TRBV10-3 and TRBJ2-7, with 9 bases lining up with TRBD1. The CDR3 has 17 amino acids. The trim removed 0 bases at V and 3 bases at J, leaving 9 bases unmatched. Germline CDR1 and CDR2: ENHRY and SYGVKD. The CDR3, as DNA: TGTGCCATCAGTGAGTCGGTGTTGGGGGACAGGGTCTACGAGCAGTACTTC. It specifies CAISESVLGDRVYEQYF.

The chain is built from TRBV10-3 and TRBJ2-2; D not resolved. The V end lost 6 bases, the J end lost 1 base, and 3 bases lay between the germline ends. Germline loops: CDR1 ENHRY, CDR2 SYGVKD. The CDR3 has 12 amino acids. The CDR3 loop reads CAIRRNTGELFF. The CDR3 DNA reads TGTGCCATCAGGAGGAACACCGGGGAGCTGTTTTTT.

The genes are TRBV7-9 and TRBJ2-1; 8 bases line up with TRBD2. The trim removed 6 bases at V and 6 bases at J, leaving 7 bases unmatched. This CDR3 has 14 amino acids. Germline V lookup: CDR1 SEHNR, CDR2 FQNEAQ (reference sequence). CDR3 DNA sequence: TGTGCCAGCAGACTGGGACTAGATGGCAATGAGCAGTTCTTC. Translated, it gives CASRLGLDGNEQFF.

This clonotype has ten or more counts. CDR3 sequence: CASSLIGGRGGEQYF. As DNA, the CDR3 is TGTGCCAGCAGTTTGATCGGCGGGAGAGGAGGCGAGCAGTACTTC. This chain connects TRBV28 to TRBJ2-7; 7 bases map to TRBD2. The length of the CDR3 is 15 residues. CDR1 and CDR2 from the germline V gene are MDHEN and SYDVKM. V lost 3 bases, J lost 6 bases, and 11 bases stayed unmatched.

In this sample, this clonotype turned up many times. The chain carries TRBV3-1 and TRBJ2-7; tentatively, D is TRBD1 (5 bases). Germline V gives CDR1 LGHDT, CDR2 YNNKEL (reference sequence). There are 15 residues in the CDR3. The V and J ends lost 2 bases and 4 bases respectively, with 15 bases between them. The CDR3 spells CASSQSPQGWYEQYF. The CDR3, as DNA: TGTGCCAGCAGCCAATCCCCCCAGGGTTGGTACGAGCAGTACTTC.

This clonotype was found many times. This chain connects TRBV27 to TRBJ2-3; 10 bases fit TRBD2. Per the germline V gene, CDR1 is MNHEY and CDR2 is SMNVEV (reference sequence). This CDR3 spans 17 amino acids. V was pared by 6 bases and J by 4 bases, with 13 bases of the junction left unmatched. The CDR3 here is CASRPRVSGRISDTQYF. The CDR3, as DNA: TGTGCCAGCAGGCCTAGGGTTAGCGGGAGGATTTCAGATACGCAGTATTTT.

The genes are TRBV12-3 or TRBV12-4 and TRBJ1-5, with TRBD1 identical over 8 bases. Trimming at V came to 4 bases and at J to 6 bases, leaving 8 bases not matched to a gene. The CDR3 loop spans 15 amino acids. For the CDR3, the DNA is TGTGCCAGCAGTTCTCAGGGGGCCATAGGTCAGCCCCAGCATTTT. Translation: CASSSQGAIGQPQHF.

This clonotype has only a few counts. The rearrangement joins TRBV18 to TRBJ1-2; D gene ambiguous. The length of the CDR3 is 12 residues. Germline-derived CDR1 and CDR2 are KGHSH and LQKENI. V lost 7 bases, J lost 0 bases, and 6 bases lay in between. For the CDR3, the DNA is TGTGCCAGCTTTGGCCCTAACTATGGCTACACCTTC. It yields the protein CASFGPNYGYTF.

This clonotype has just a few counts. The rearrangement links TRBV27 to TRBJ2-1; 8 nucleotides line up with TRBD2. Germline CDR1 is MNHEY and CDR2 is SMNVEV (reference sequence). V was clipped by 0 bases and J by 5 bases; unmatched bases: 3. The CDR3 has 15 residues. The CDR3 region is CASSLSFSGDNEQFF. The CDR3 bases are TGTGCCAGCAGTTTATCGTTTAGCGGGGACAATGAGCAGTTCTTC.

This clonotype has only a few counts. The chain carries TRBV12-3 or TRBV12-4 and TRBJ1-6, with D tentatively TRBD1 (6 bases). V was cut by 2 bases and J by 10 bases, with 12 bases left in between. CDR3 length equals 14 residues. Written as DNA, the CDR3 is TGTGCCAGCAGTTTACTTCAGGGGTTGTCACCCCTCCACTTT. Translation: CASSLLQGLSPLHF.

This clonotype has ten or more counts. This chain links TRBV6-1 with TRBJ1-1; no clear D. With 5 bases removed from V and 0 bases from J, the gap between germline ends came to 10 bases. The CDR3 is made up of 14 amino acids. Germline assignment: CDR1 MNHNS and CDR2 SASEGT. CDR3 in DNA: TGTGCCAGCAGTCTGTACTTCATGAACACTGAAGCTTTCTTT. Translation: CASSLYFMNTEAFF.

This clonotype has at least ten counts. The DNA for the CDR3 is TGCGCCAGCAGCTTTGAAAGGGTACCTGAAGCTTTCTTT. Protein product: CASSFERVPEAFF. V and J are TRBV5-1 and TRBJ1-1, with unresolved D. The CDR3 is 13 residues long. Trimming took 2 bases from V and 6 from J, leaving 11 bases between them. Looked up from germline, CDR1 is SGHRS and CDR2 is YFSETQ. The full variable domain, in which reference TRBV5-1 and TRBJ1-1 provide the parts outside the CDR3, is KAGVTQTPRYLIKTRGQQVTLSCSPISGHRSVSWYQQTPGQGLQFLFEYFSETQRNKGNFPGRFSGRQFSNSRSEMNVSTLELGDSALYLCASSFERVPEAFFGQGTRLTVV.

The table lists this clonotype with a few counts. Just one base apart from a much larger clone, this may be a read error. V and J are TRBV28 and TRBJ2-1; TRBD2 agrees at 13 bases. There are 15 residues in the CDR3. V trimming: 6 bases; J trimming: 11 bases; junction bases outside the gene matches: 10. Germline-derived CDR1 and CDR2 are MDHEN and SYDVKM. CDR3 bases: TGTGCCAGCAGGAGACCGGGACTAGCGGGAAATAAGCAGTTCTTC. Translated, it gives CASRRPGLAGNKQFF.

This clonotype was counted ten times or more. The chain uses TRBV12-3 or TRBV12-4 and TRBJ1-1; maybe TRBD1 (5 bases). CDR3 length equals 12 residues. V lost 5 bases and J 5 bases, leaving 9 bases between the germline ends. The CDR3 DNA reads as TGTGCCAGCAGTCAGGGTTGGACTGAAGCTTTCTTT. This encodes CASSQGWTEAFF.

V and J are TRBV14 and TRBJ1-1; TRBD1 is a possible D gene (6 bases). The CDR3 covers 15 residues. The germline V gene encodes CDR1 SGHDN and CDR2 FVKESK. Deletions cut 0 bases from V and 7 bases from J, with 15 bases between. In DNA form, the CDR3 reads TGTGCCAGCAGCCAAGATCATAGGGGGTTGATTGAAGCTTTCTTT. Its translation is CASSQDHRGLIEAFF.

This clonotype was seen only a few times. The V call is TRBV27, the J call TRBJ2-3; 11 bases fit TRBD2. The germline CDR1 and CDR2 sequences are MNHEY and SMNVEV (reference sequence). The CDR3 is 16 residues long. V was clipped by 2 bases and J by 2 bases; unmatched bases: 3. The CDR3 is CASSLLAGGLTDTQYF. The CDR3 nucleotides read TGTGCCAGCAGTTTACTAGCGGGAGGTCTCACAGATACGCAGTATTTT.